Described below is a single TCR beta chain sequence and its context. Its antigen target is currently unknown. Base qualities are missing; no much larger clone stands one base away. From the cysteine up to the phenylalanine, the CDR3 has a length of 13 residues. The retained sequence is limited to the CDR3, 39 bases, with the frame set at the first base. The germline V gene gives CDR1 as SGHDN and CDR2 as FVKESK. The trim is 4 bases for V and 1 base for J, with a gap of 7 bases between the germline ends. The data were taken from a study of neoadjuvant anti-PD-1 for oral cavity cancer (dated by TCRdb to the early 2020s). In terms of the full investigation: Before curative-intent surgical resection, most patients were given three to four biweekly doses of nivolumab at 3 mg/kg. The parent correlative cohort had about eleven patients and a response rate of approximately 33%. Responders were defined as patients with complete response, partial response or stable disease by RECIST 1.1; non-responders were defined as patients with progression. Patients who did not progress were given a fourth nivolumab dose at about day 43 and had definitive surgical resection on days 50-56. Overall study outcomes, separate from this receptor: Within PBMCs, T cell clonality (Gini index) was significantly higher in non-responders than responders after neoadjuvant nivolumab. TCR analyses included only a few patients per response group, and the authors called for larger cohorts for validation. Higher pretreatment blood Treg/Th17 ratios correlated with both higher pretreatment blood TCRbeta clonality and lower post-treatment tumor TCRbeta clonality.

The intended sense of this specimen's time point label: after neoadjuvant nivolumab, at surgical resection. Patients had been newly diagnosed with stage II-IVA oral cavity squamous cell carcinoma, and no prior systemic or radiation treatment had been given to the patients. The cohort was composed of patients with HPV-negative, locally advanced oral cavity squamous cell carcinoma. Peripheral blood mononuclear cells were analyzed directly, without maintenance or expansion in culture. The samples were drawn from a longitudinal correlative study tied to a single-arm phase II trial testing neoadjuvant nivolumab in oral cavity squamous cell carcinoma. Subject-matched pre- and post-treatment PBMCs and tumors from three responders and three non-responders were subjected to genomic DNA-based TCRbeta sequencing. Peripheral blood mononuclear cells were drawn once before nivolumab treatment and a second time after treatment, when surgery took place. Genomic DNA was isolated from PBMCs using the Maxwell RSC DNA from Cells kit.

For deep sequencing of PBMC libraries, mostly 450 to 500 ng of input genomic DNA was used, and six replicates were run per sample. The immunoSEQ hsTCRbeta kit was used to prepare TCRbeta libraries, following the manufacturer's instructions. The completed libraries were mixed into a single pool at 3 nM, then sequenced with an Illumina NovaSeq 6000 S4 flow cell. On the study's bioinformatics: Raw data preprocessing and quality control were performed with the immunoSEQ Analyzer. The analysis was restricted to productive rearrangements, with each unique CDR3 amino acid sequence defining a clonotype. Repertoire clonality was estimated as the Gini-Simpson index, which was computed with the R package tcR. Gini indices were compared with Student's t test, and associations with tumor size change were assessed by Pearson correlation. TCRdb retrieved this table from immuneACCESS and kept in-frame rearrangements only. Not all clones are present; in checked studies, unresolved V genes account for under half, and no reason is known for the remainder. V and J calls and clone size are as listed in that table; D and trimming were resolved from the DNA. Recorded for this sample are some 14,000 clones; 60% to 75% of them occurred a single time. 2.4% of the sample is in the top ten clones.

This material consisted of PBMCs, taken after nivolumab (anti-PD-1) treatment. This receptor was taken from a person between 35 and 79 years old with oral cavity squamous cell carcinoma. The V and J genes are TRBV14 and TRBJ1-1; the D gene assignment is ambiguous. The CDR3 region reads CASSLEQNTEAFF. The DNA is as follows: TGTGCCAGCAGCCTAGAACAGAACACTGAAGCTTTCTTT.